The 5 T cell receptor beta chains below come from one sample, sequenced in a study of identical twins. TCRdb re-derived calls from the 5' RACE reads in MiXCR, one entry per CDR3 protein. The table lists a few hundred thousand distinct CDR3 sequences, around 9.7% of them singletons, with roughly 8.7% in the top ten. What was sequenced was naive T cells sorted from blood. Receptor source: a woman between 45 and 65 years old in good health.

This clonotype was observed many times. The CDR3 DNA reads TGTGCCAGCAGTGATTGGGGACAGACCTACGAGCAGTACTTC. Its translation is CASSDWGQTYEQYF. The chain joins TRBV25-1 to TRBJ2-7, with 7 bases lining up with TRBD1. Germline lookup yields CDR1 MGHDK and CDR2 SYGVNS. The CDR3 loop spans 14 amino acids. After removal of 3 bases from V and 2 bases from J, the junction contained 4 bases not matched to a gene.

This clonotype was found many times. For the CDR3, the DNA is TGTGCTAGTTGTTGGTGGCAAGGAAATGAGCAGTTCTTC. Translating it yields CASCWWQGNEQFF. This rearrangement joins TRBV12-5 to TRBJ2-1; D remains ambiguous. Deletions cut 8 bases from V and 7 bases from J, with 15 bases between. The CDR3 loop spans 13 amino acids. Per the germline V gene, CDR1 is LGHNT and CDR2 is FRNRAP.

The J gene is TRBJ2-1, the V gene TRBV12-3 or TRBV12-4; the match to TRBD2 covers 9 bases. The CDR3 has 13 residues. V was clipped by 6 bases and J by 6 bases; unmatched bases: 3. This chain's CDR3 is CASRTSGSNEQFF. In nucleotides, the CDR3 is TGTGCCAGCAGGACTAGCGGAAGCAATGAGCAGTTCTTC.

The chain carries TRBV6-1 and TRBJ2-7, with a possible D match to TRBD2 (6 bases). V lost 6 bases and J 3 bases, leaving 12 bases between the germline ends. Germline lookup yields CDR1 MNHNS and CDR2 SASEGT. The CDR3 sequence is 13 residues long. CDR3 loop: CASSPGGIYEQYV. CDR3 coding DNA: TGTGCCAGCAGCCCCGGGGGAATCTACGAGCAGTACGTC.

The CDR3 coding sequence is TGTGCCAGCACCGATGACCGTCAGACAGGGAACAACAATGAGCAGTTCTTC. Protein sequence: CASTDDRQTGNNNEQFF. The V call is TRBV6-2 or TRBV6-3, the J call TRBJ2-1; the match to TRBD1 covers 7 bases. This CDR3 is 17 amino acids long. Germline values: CDR1 MNHEY, CDR2 SVGEGT. After removal of 7 bases from V and 5 bases from J, the junction contained 17 bases not matched to a gene.